What follows describes a single T cell receptor (beta chain). One end of the junction fails to match germline, which may point to a read error. The read finishes 3 residues shy of the CDR3 end, and the germline J gene is used to complete it. This specimen belongs to a study of T cells in women clearing cervical HPV infection. About the study: Blood came at first lesion visit for cases, post-clearance for controls.

Germline V gene lookup returns CDR1 LGHNA and CDR2 YNFKEQ. The CDR3 has 14 amino acids. Measured with immunoSEQ multiplex PCR; TCRdb has only the in-frame clones, and not every one. The sample table includes about 39,000 clones. Specimen: blood buffy coat. The J gene is TRBJ2-2, the V gene TRBV4-2; possibly TRBD1 for D (5 bases). The receptor was derived from a woman between 18 and 70 years old with a cervical HPV16 infection that either progressed to CIN3+ or cleared (not recorded which). CDR3 sequence: CASTPYPGTGELFF. Partial CDR3 DNA: TGCGCCAGCACCCCCTACCCAGGGACCGGGGAG.